This T cell receptor (beta chain) appears in the sequencing data of a study of blood T cell repertoires in COVID-19. The CDR3 consists of 15 residues. Deletions cut 4 bases from V and 5 bases from J, with 17 bases between. Per germline, CDR1 KGHSH and CDR2 LQKENI. TCRdb's copy holds only in-frame clones and misses some; the assay was immunoSEQ multiplex PCR. The repertoire holds fewer than 250,000 clones, with approximately 87% as singletons. In its sample, this clone was seen once. This chain joins TRBV18 and TRBJ1-2, with D possibly being TRBD1 (6 bases). The material sequenced was peripheral blood. The receptor comes from a woman in her 70s with acute or convalescent COVID-19. The CDR3: CASSRGTPSDYGYTF. As DNA, the CDR3 is TGTGCCAGCTCACGGGGGACACCGAGTGATTATGGCTACACCTTC. Combining the CDR3 with reference TRBV18 and TRBJ1-2 gives the whole variable domain NAGVMQNPRHLVRRRGQEARLRCSPMKGHSHVYWYRQLPEEGLKFMVYLQKENIIDESGMPKERFSAEFPKEGPSILRIQQVVRGDSAAYFCASSRGTPSDYGYTFGSGTRLTVV.